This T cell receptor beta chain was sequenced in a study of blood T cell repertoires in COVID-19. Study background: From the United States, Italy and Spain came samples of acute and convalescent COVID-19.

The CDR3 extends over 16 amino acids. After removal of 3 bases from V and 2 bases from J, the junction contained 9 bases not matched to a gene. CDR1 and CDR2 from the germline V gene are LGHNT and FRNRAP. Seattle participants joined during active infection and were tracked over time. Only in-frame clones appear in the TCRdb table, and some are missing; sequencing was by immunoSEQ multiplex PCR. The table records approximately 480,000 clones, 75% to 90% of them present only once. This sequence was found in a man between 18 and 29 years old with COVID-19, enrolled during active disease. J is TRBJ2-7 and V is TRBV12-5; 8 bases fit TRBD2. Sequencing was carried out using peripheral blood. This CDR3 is CASGLSSGSVTYEQYF. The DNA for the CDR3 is TGTGCTAGTGGTTTATCTAGCGGGTCTGTTACCTACGAGCAGTACTTC.